This T cell receptor (beta chain) came from a study of cytomegalovirus exposure and HLA in healthy donors. The protocol was immunoSEQ multiplex PCR, while the TCRdb copy is restricted to in-frame clones and leaves out a portion. The repertoire holds 200,000 to 250,000 clones, with around 87% as singletons. General study findings and limits: Cytomegalovirus association was listed for 170 or so TCR beta chains.

As for this clone: Its antigen is undetermined.

The germline CDR1 and CDR2 sequences are SGHTA and FQGNSA. Germline trimming cut 1 base from V and 6 bases from J; bases unmatched to any gene: 10. The CDR3 is made up of 18 amino acids. The chain is built from TRBV7-2 and TRBJ2-1; 12 nucleotides line up with TRBD2. The TCR comes from a woman younger than 35 in good health and CMV-seropositive. Sequenced sample: PBMCs. The CDR3 DNA reads TGTGCCAGCAGCTTAGGGGATGCTAGCGGGAGGGTTTCCAATGAGCAGTTCTTC. It is translated as CASSLGDASGRVSNEQFF.